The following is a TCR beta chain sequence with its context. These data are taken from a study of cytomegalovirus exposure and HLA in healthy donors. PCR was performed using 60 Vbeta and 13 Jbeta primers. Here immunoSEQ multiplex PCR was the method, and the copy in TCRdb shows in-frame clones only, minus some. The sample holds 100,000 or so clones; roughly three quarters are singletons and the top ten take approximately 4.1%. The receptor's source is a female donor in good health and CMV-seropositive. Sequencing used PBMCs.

CDR3 sequence reads: CASSLGGQGGTEAFF. DNA of the CDR3: TGCGCCAGCAGCTTGGGGGGACAGGGTGGAACTGAAGCTTTCTTT. The chain employs TRBV5-1 and TRBJ1-1, with 9 bases fitting TRBD1. Germline V lookup: CDR1 SGHRS, CDR2 YFSETQ. This CDR3 region has 15 residues. Losses at the gene ends were 0 bases for V and 5 bases for J; bases not matched to a gene: 5.